This T cell receptor (beta chain) derives from a study of cytomegalovirus exposure and HLA in healthy donors. Points from the study as a whole: Across all donors, roughly uniform sequencing depth was an assumption of the presence/absence analyses.

The CDR3 consists of 14 residues. CDR1 is MNHEY and CDR2 is SVGAGI in the germline V gene. V was cut by 2 bases and J by 8 bases, with 15 bases left in between. Regarding this clone: Its target is not known.

Both 60 Vbeta primers and 13 Jbeta primers went into the PCR. Method: immunoSEQ multiplex PCR; TCRdb's copy keeps in-frame clones and lacks some. The repertoire consists of under 140,000 clones, with about three quarters occurring once and the leading ten covering around 1.2%. The material sequenced was PBMCs. The clonotype originates from a woman in her twenties or thirties in good health and CMV-seronegative. This chain connects TRBV6-5 to TRBJ1-2, with no clear D. The DNA of the CDR3 is TGTGCCAGCAGTTACAGGGAGGGCGCAAAGGGCTACACCTTC. As protein: CASSYREGAKGYTF.